This section outlines one T cell receptor (beta chain) sequence together with its context. The table came from immunoSEQ multiplex PCR; TCRdb's copy has only in-frame clones and leaves some out. The sample holds over 200,000 clones, 70% to 85% seen once. The record originates from a study of blood T cell repertoires in COVID-19. The CDR3 has 13 amino acids. V lost 7 bases and J 5 bases, leaving 14 bases between the germline ends. Germline CDR1 and CDR2: LGHNT and FRNRAP. Symptom resolution, clearance, or two negative PCRs marked the recovered donors of Cohort 3. The sequenced sample was PBMCs or T cells enriched from blood (not recorded which). V usage is TRBV12-5 and J usage is TRBJ2-5; TRBD2 is a possible D gene (5 bases). This clonotype originated in a man aged 35 to 55 who had recovered from COVID-19. The CDR3 here is CASARGNWETQYF. The CDR3 DNA reads as TGTGCTAGTGCCCGAGGGAATTGGGAGACCCAGTACTTC.